This T cell receptor beta chain was retrieved from a study of radiotherapy plus CTLA-4 blockade in lung cancer. The data were produced by immunoSEQ multiplex PCR, yet TCRdb's version contains in-frame clones alone and is incomplete. Seen here are approximately 110,000 clones, 81% observed once, and the top ten hold around 3.3%. The CDR3 totals 16 residues. Germline loops: CDR1 SGDLS, CDR2 YYNGEE. The V and J ends lost 0 bases and 0 bases respectively, with 10 bases between them. This rearrangement joins TRBV9 to TRBJ1-3; D call uncertain. The starting material was peripheral blood, obtained from a patient treated with radiotherapy plus ipilimumab. The clonotype originates from a human donor with non-small cell lung cancer that progressed on radiotherapy plus ipilimumab. Some clones in this sample may be carry-over from other donors' samples. The chain's CDR3 is CASSVVVRISGNTIYF. CDR3 DNA: TGTGCCAGCAGCGTAGTGGTCAGGATCTCTGGAAACACCATATATTTT.